The rows below give T cell receptor beta chains drawn from one sample of a study of monozygotic twins with inflammatory bowel disease. TCRdb processed the 5' RACE reads again and assigns one entry to each CDR3 protein, with no DNA. The table for this sample gives about 380,000 distinct CDR3 sequences. Input material: blood. The receptors derive from a human donor with ulcerative colitis or Crohn's disease, or a healthy co-twin of an affected twin (not recorded which). The CDR3 runs from the conserved cysteine through the conserved F or W.

J gene	V gene	CDR3 protein
TRBJ2-2	TRBV6-1	CASSPWREAGELFF
TRBJ1-1	TRBV7-2	CASSFWGLGTEAFF
TRBJ1-4	TRBV7-2	CASSKEGLATNEELFF
TRBJ2-1	TRBV7-8	CASSLGGLARSYNEQFF
TRBJ2-7	TRBV6-1	CASSPTGTAFSYEQYF
TRBJ1-2	TRBV6-1	CASSEQGREGYGYTF
TRBJ2-7	TRBV7-9	CASSSSDRVSYEQYF
TRBJ2-3	TRBV10-3	CAISDYSRFALSTDTQYF
TRBJ2-7	TRBV13	CASSSTVRNTLYEQYF
TRBJ2-5	TRBV3-1	CASSQVTGRETQYF
TRBJ2-3	TRBV4-3	CASSHRQGLNTQYF
TRBJ1-1	TRBV19	CASSIGYSSNTEAFF
TRBJ2-3	TRBV28	CASLATDTQYF
TRBJ1-2	TRBV30	CAWSLTGGGDGYTF
TRBJ1-5	TRBV4-2	CASSGGRRVGQPQHF
TRBJ2-1	TRBV3-1	CASSQPRRLALADEQFF
TRBJ2-3	TRBV4-3	CASSPRGGVEGTDTQYF
TRBJ1-2	TRBV18	CASSPGTAWNNGYTF
TRBJ2-2	TRBV5-4	CASSRTAMDTGELFF
TRBJ2-7	TRBV4-3	CASSQDLAGAREQYF
TRBJ2-7	TRBV7-2	CASSNPPGSYEQYF
TRBJ2-7	TRBV6-6	CASGLRTTTYEQYF
TRBJ2-1	TRBV6-5	CASSSQGNTAAVLYDEQFF
TRBJ2-5	TRBV19	CASSTPQETQYF
TRBJ2-2	TRBV9	CASSVGTGPTGELFF
TRBJ2-2	TRBV20-1	CSARGAGGNTGELFF
TRBJ2-1	TRBV20-1	CSAILYNEQFF
TRBJ2-5	TRBV9	CASSVGGNQETRYF
TRBJ2-5	TRBV6-5	CASSRDFRETQYF
TRBJ2-7	TRBV12-3/TRBV12-4	CASSLVWGHEQYF
TRBJ2-4	TRBV20-1	CSAGVAGLLAKNIQYF
TRBJ2-6	TRBV9	CASSAPAGANVLTF
TRBJ2-3	TRBV18	CASSRRGTENTDTQYF